Listed below are T cell receptor beta chains from one sample, sequenced in a study of early T cells in non-severe SARS-CoV-2 infection. MiXCR, run by TCRdb on the 5' RACE reads, gives a single entry per CDR3 protein. The table has tens of thousands of distinct CDR3 sequences, 5.5% to 8% seen once. Sequencing was done on a sample of whole blood. These receptors were collected from an adult who was a healthcare worker with PCR-confirmed SARS-CoV-2 infection or an uninfected control (not recorded which). CDR3s include the opening cysteine and the closing phenylalanine or tryptophan.

TRBV15	TRBJ2-7	CATSRDRGYEQYF
TRBV5-1	TRBJ1-5	CASSIGGRQPQHF
TRBV7-3	TRBJ2-1	CASSRRGAGGQGYNEQFF
TRBV11-2	TRBJ2-3	CASSLVVLRTDTQYF
TRBV29-1	TRBJ1-2	CSVVPGTAYGYTF
TRBV7-8	TRBJ1-6	CASSFDSSYNSPLHF
TRBV12-3/TRBV12-4	TRBJ2-2	CASSWNPTDGELFF
TRBV27	TRBJ2-3	CASSPPEPGDTQYF
TRBV12-3/TRBV12-4	TRBJ2-1	CASSLLAETLLHNEQFF
TRBV14	TRBJ2-2	CASSQVQGPGELFF
TRBV12-3/TRBV12-4	TRBJ2-7	CASSRQLDTYEQYF
TRBV7-9	TRBJ2-2	CATWGTGQVNTGELFF
TRBV29-1	TRBJ2-6	CSVPHVGLSSGANVLTF
TRBV27	TRBJ2-3	CASSPSTGEDSDTQYF
TRBV7-6	TRBJ2-2	CASSDPGYAGELFF
TRBV28	TRBJ2-7	CASRTTDYPEQYF
TRBV7-8	TRBJ2-4	CASSLEVQLEPAKNIQYF
TRBV30	TRBJ1-2	CAWSGVGGYTF
TRBV20-1	TRBJ2-7	CSASTSYEQYF
TRBV3-1	TRBJ2-1	CASSQVRGSGEQFF
TRBV12-2	TRBJ2-4	CASRLAASPHSDRVENIQYF
TRBV5-1	TRBJ1-1	CASSLLGMGQNEAFF
TRBV27	TRBJ1-2	CASSFSEGRGFGYTF
TRBV18	TRBJ2-5	CASSRLRETQYF
TRBV18	TRBJ1-4	CASSFQTGEFKLFF
TRBV25-1	TRBJ2-1	CASSGLWNEQFF
TRBV29-1	TRBJ1-2	CSVVGQAENHGYTF
TRBV19	TRBJ1-5	CASSMLGQPQHF
TRBV10-3	TRBJ2-5	CAISESTQGVETQYF
TRBV4-1	TRBJ2-7	CASSPQDRNPYEQYF
TRBV10-2	TRBJ2-3	CASSSPGLAVDTQYF
TRBV20-1	TRBJ2-7	CSAIFTGEAYEQYF
TRBV3-1	TRBJ1-1	CAASQGNTEAFF
TRBV3-1	TRBJ2-7	CASSRDFNYEQYF
TRBV9	TRBJ2-7	CASSVGGSGGDEQYF
TRBV30	TRBJ1-5	CAWTGPNQPQHF
TRBV2	TRBJ2-1	CATTRDNEQFF
TRBV7-6	TRBJ2-5	CASSLKGTEETQYF
TRBV27	TRBJ2-7	CASRFGQTRNEQYF
TRBV29-1	TRBJ2-2	CSVADSNTGELFF
TRBV11-2	TRBJ1-2	CASSRDRASYGYTF